Below are 32 T cell receptor beta chains sequenced from a single sample in a study of T-cell memory formation after mild COVID-19. TCRdb recomputed calls from the 5' RACE reads with MiXCR, one row per CDR3 protein. The table lists about 100,000 distinct CDR3 sequences, more than 9.5% of them singletons. Material: PBMCs or a T cell subset sorted from them (not recorded which). The origin of the receptors is a man younger than 35 who had mild COVID-19 (a few samples of this study predate the infection). Cell type and time point are not known.

The chain is built from TRBV7-2 and TRBJ2-7, with TRBD2 identical over 11 bases. V was clipped by 5 bases and J by 5 bases; unmatched bases: 5. This CDR3 is built from 14 residues. The germline V gene encodes CDR1 SGHTA and CDR2 FQGNSA. Here the CDR3 reads CASSKLAGVHEQYF. DNA for the CDR3: TGTGCCAGCAGCAAACTAGCGGGGGTACACGAGCAGTACTTC.

Regarding this clonotype: Because the CDR3's place on the DNA is in doubt, the DNA is left out and the CDR3 is given as listed by TCRdb. This rearrangement joins TRBV9 to TRBJ2-1; the D call in the table, TRBD1, was not verified against the DNA. The CDR3 extends over 14 residues, inclusive of both ends. CDR1 and CDR2 from the germline V gene are SGDLS and YYNGEE. The CDR3 loop is CASSVGQGAAEKFF.

This clonotype was observed a handful of times. V usage is TRBV14 and J usage is TRBJ2-1; D might be TRBD1 (6 bases). V was clipped by 3 bases and J by 4 bases, with 13 bases between them. Germline CDR1 reads SGHDN; CDR2 reads FVKESK. The CDR3 sequence is 15 residues long. The CDR3 protein is CASSQSEGEYNEQFF. The CDR3 coding sequence is TGTGCCAGCAGCCAGAGTGAGGGGGAGTACAATGAGCAGTTCTTC.

The V and J genes are TRBV7-9 and TRBJ2-3; TRBD2 agrees at 9 bases. In germline, CDR1 is SEHNR, CDR2 FQNEAQ (reference sequence). The CDR3 runs 15 residues. The junction had 3 bases not matched to a gene; V was cut back by 0 bases and J by 5 bases. The CDR3 reads CASSLAQRGEDTQYF. Written as DNA, the CDR3 is TGTGCCAGCAGCTTAGCCCAGCGGGGGGAAGATACGCAGTATTTT.

The chain combines TRBV29-1 with TRBJ1-4, with 8 bases fitting TRBD1. The CDR3 loop spans 14 amino acids. The J segment lost 2 bases and the V segment lost 6 bases, leaving 5 bases of the junction unmatched. Germline CDR1 SQVTM, CDR2 ANQGSEA. CDR3 nucleotide sequence: TGCAGCGTCGATAGGACAGGGACTAATGAAAAACTGTTTTTT. This translates into CSVDRTGTNEKLFF.

The gene calls are TRBV5-5 and TRBJ2-2; unclear D gene. The V gene's germline CDR1 is SGHKS and CDR2 YYEKEE (reference sequence). V was shortened by 5 bases and J by 3 bases, with 11 bases between the two germline ends. CDR3 length equals 14 residues. The CDR3 bases are TGTGCCAGCAGGGACCCGTGGTACACCGGGGAGCTGTTTTTT. Its protein is CASRDPWYTGELFF.

This clonotype was observed at least ten times. The gene calls are TRBV3-1 and TRBJ2-1, with 7 bases matching TRBD2. Germline loops: CDR1 LGHDT, CDR2 YNNKEL (reference sequence). This CDR3 spans 16 amino acids. J lost 6 bases, V lost 1 base, and 9 bases had no gene match. The CDR3 DNA reads TGTGCCAGCAGCCAAGCACTGCGGGGAGGGTTCAATGAGCAGTTCTTC. Translation gives CASSQALRGGFNEQFF.

This chain joins TRBV19 and TRBJ2-2; a possible D gene is TRBD2 (5 bases). This CDR3 has 18 amino acids. From germline, CDR1 is LNHDA and CDR2 SQIVND (reference sequence). V lost 7 bases to trimming and J lost 2 bases, with 23 bases between them. The chain's CDR3 is CASIRRGSRPDNTGELFF. The CDR3 DNA reads as TGTGCCAGTATCCGCCGGGGAAGCCGCCCAGATAACACCGGGGAGCTGTTTTTT.

The chain recombines TRBV19 with TRBJ2-5; TRBD2 agrees at 11 bases. V dropped 5 bases and J dropped 3; count of bases not matched to a gene: 2. Germline V gene lookup returns CDR1 LNHDA and CDR2 SQIVND (reference sequence). The CDR3 runs to 14 residues. CDR3: CASSVTSGEETQYF. In DNA form, the CDR3 reads TGTGCCAGTAGTGTGACTAGCGGGGAAGAGACCCAGTACTTC. Looking up the rest from reference TRBV19 and TRBJ2-5 gives the full variable domain: DGGITQSPKYLFRKEGQNVTLSCEQNLNHDAMYWYRQDPGQGLRLIYYSQIVNDFQKGDIAEGYSVSREKKESFPLTVTSAQKNPTAFYLCASSVTSGEETQYFGPGTRLLVL.

Only a few counts were recorded for this clonotype. J is TRBJ2-3 and V is TRBV14; D not resolved. The V end was cut by 1 base, the J end by 2 bases, with 10 bases between. CDR1 is SGHDN, CDR2 FVKESK, per germline. The CDR3 sequence is 15 residues long. Here the CDR3 DNA reads TGTGCCAGCAGCCAAGGTTATCTACCCACAGATACGCAGTATTTT. It is translated as CASSQGYLPTDTQYF. Variable domain in full (rest from reference TRBV14 and TRBJ2-3): EAGVTQFPSHSVIEKGQTVTLRCDPISGHDNLYWYRRVMGKEIKFLLHFVKESKQDESGMPNNRFLAERTGGTYSTLKVQPAELEDSGVYFCASSQGYLPTDTQYFGPGTRLTVL.

The chain joins TRBV7-2 to TRBJ2-7, with D perhaps TRBD1 or TRBD2 (6 bases each). CDR3 length: 14 residues. V shed 2 bases and J shed 4 bases, with 12 bases lying between them. The germline gives CDR1 SGHTA, CDR2 FQGNSA. CDR3 sequence reads: CASSLYGGPYEQYF. Here the CDR3 DNA reads TGTGCCAGCAGCTTATATGGGGGGCCATACGAGCAGTACTTC.

The chain links TRBV7-6 to TRBJ2-3; 9 nucleotides align to TRBD1. Unmatched junction bases numbered 6, after V lost 5 bases and J lost 6 bases. The CDR3 contains 14 residues. Looked up from germline, CDR1 is SGHVS and CDR2 is FNYEAQ. The CDR3 loop reads CASSPTGGGDTQYF. The CDR3 nucleotides read TGTGCCAGCAGCCCGACAGGGGGGGGGGATACGCAGTATTTT.

The chain uses TRBV6-5 and TRBJ1-1; a weak D match, TRBD1 (6 bases). This CDR3 is 13 amino acids long. The germline gives CDR1 MNHEY, CDR2 SVGAGI. The V end was cut by 5 bases, the J end by 4 bases, with 11 bases between. The CDR3 loop reads CASSGIGGTEAFF. CDR3 nucleotides: TGTGCCAGCAGTGGGATAGGGGGCACTGAAGCTTTCTTT.

In its sample, this clonotype was seen a few times. The chain couples TRBV7-9 to TRBJ1-5, with 7 bases matching TRBD1. CDR1 and CDR2 from the germline V gene are SEHNR and FQNEAQ (reference sequence). The CDR3 has 16 residues. Trimming cost V 0 bases and J 5 bases; bases outside gene matches: 7. CDR3 DNA sequence: TGTGCCAGCAGCTTAGCGACAGGGCGCGTCGATCAGCCCCAGCATTTT. Translated: CASSLATGRVDQPQHF.

Only a few counts were recorded for this clonotype. This sequence joins TRBV5-1 and TRBJ2-7; TRBD1 matches 8 bases. The CDR3 runs to 14 residues. Germline CDR1 is SGHRS and CDR2 is YFSETQ. V trimming: 0 bases; J trimming: 2 bases; junction bases outside the gene matches: 1. The CDR3 sequence is CASSLGDRTYEQYV. Here the CDR3 DNA reads TGCGCCAGCAGCTTGGGGGACAGGACCTACGAGCAGTACGTC.

This clonotype was detected only a few times. V gene TRBV7-9 combines with J gene TRBJ2-1, with D perhaps TRBD1 (6 bases). This CDR3 has 16 amino acids. Trimming stripped 5 bases from V and 0 bases from J, with 14 bases between. Germline CDR1 is SEHNR and CDR2 is FQNEAQ (reference sequence). CDR3 coding DNA: TGTGCCAGCAGCAGGGACACTCTTCCCTCCTACAATGAGCAGTTCTTC. Residues: CASSRDTLPSYNEQFF.

The chain carries TRBV4-1 and TRBJ2-5; no reliable D call. Trimming took 1 base from V and 2 from J, leaving 8 bases between them. CDR1 MGHRA and CDR2 YSYEKL come from the germline V gene. The CDR3 extends over 14 amino acids. The CDR3 DNA reads as TGCGCCAGCAGCCAAGTTCCGCAGCAAGAGACCCAGTACTTC. Translating it yields CASSQVPQQETQYF.

The V gene is TRBV28, the J gene TRBJ2-3; 9 bases map to TRBD1. Trimming removed 5 bases from V and 6 bases from J; junction bases left unmatched: 9. Germline values: CDR1 MDHEN, CDR2 SYDVKM. The CDR3 covers 15 residues. CDR3 sequence (DNA): TGTGCCAGCAGTCCAGGGACAGGGTCCATTGATACGCAGTATTTT. Translated: CASSPGTGSIDTQYF.

This clonotype has ten or more counts. The rearrangement links TRBV4-2 to TRBJ2-6; D may be TRBD1 (6 bases). Between the trimmed V and J ends, which lost 0 bases and 4 bases, there was a span of 10 bases. This CDR3 spans 16 amino acids. The germline CDR1 and CDR2 sequences are LGHNA and YNFKEQ. CDR3 coding DNA: TGTGCCAGCAGCCAAGAAGCAGGGGACGGGGCCAACGTCCTGACTTTC. This sequence encodes CASSQEAGDGANVLTF.

CDR3 coding DNA: TGTGCCAGCAGCAGGACTAGCGGGGGCTCCTACGAGCAGTACGTC. Amino acids: CASSRTSGGSYEQYV. This chain joins TRBV3-1 and TRBJ2-7, with TRBD2 matching over 13 bases. Germline values: CDR1 LGHDT, CDR2 YNNKEL (reference sequence). The V and J ends lost 5 bases and 0 bases, in that order; junction bases with no gene match: 1. The CDR3 has 15 residues.

The V call is TRBV9, the J call TRBJ1-6; unclear D gene. The CDR3 covers 14 residues. Germline V lookup: CDR1 SGDLS, CDR2 YYNGEE. Trimming took 0 bases from V and 3 from J, leaving 4 bases between them. CDR3 loop: CASSVGGYNSPLHF. The CDR3 DNA reads as TGTGCCAGCAGCGTAGGGGGCTATAATTCACCCCTCCACTTT.

The rearrangement uses TRBV21-1 and TRBJ2-7. TRBV21-1 is a known pseudogene. The CDR3 has 14 residues. Written as DNA, the CDR3 is TGTGCCAGCAGCCCTCGAATCCGCTCCTACGAGCAGTACGTC. It encodes CASSPRIRSYEQYV.

The chain employs TRBV20-1 and TRBJ1-1; D may be TRBD1 (5 bases). Trimming left V 0 bases short and J 2 bases short, with 13 bases between. The V gene's germline CDR1 is DFQATT and CDR2 SNEGSKA (reference sequence). The length of the CDR3 is 15 residues. The CDR3 region has the DNA TGCAGTGCTAGAGATTTCACAGGTAGCAACACTGAAGCTTTCTTT. Translated: CSARDFTGSNTEAFF.

This clonotype was counted ten times or more. This chain links TRBV7-2 with TRBJ1-4; D call uncertain. The germline V and J ends were trimmed by 1 base and 7 bases, with 7 bases remaining between them. Germline loops: CDR1 SGHTA, CDR2 FQGNSA. The CDR3 sequence is 13 residues long. The CDR3 loop is CASSLGRVEKLFF. CDR3 DNA sequence: TGTGCCAGCAGCTTAGGACGTGTTGAAAAACTGTTTTTT.

There are a few counts of this clonotype. The J gene is TRBJ2-3, the V gene TRBV7-9; D ambiguous. The germline gives CDR1 SEHNR, CDR2 FQNEAQ (reference sequence). The germline V and J ends were trimmed by 1 base and 6 bases, with 11 bases remaining between them. CDR3 length: 14 amino acids. The CDR3 bases are TGTGCCAGCAGCTTAGTATTGGTTTGGGATACGCAGTATTTT. This codes for CASSLVLVWDTQYF.

This clonotype was counted only a few times. This chain joins TRBV29-1 and TRBJ2-4; maybe TRBD1 (5 bases). Germline V gene lookup returns CDR1 SQVTM and CDR2 ANQGSEA. This CDR3 contains 13 residues. Trimming pared 2 bases from V and 6 bases from J, leaving 11 bases between. CDR3 loop: CSVESAQGNIQYF. As DNA, the CDR3 is TGCAGCGTTGAATCCGCGCAGGGAAACATTCAGTACTTC.

The chain uses TRBV7-8 and TRBJ2-2; maybe TRBD1 (6 bases). V lost 3 bases and J 7 bases, leaving 15 bases between the germline ends. The CDR3 is 15 residues long. Germline values: CDR1 SGHVS, CDR2 FQNEAQ. The DNA for the CDR3 is TGTGCCAGCAGCTTGTTCTGGGTACAGGGCGGGGAGCTGTTTTTT. This gives the protein CASSLFWVQGGELFF.

The gene calls are TRBV5-1 and TRBJ2-2; D possibly corresponds to TRBD2 (5 bases). V was trimmed by 0 bases and J by 3 bases, leaving 21 bases between them. Germline-derived CDR1 and CDR2 are SGHRS and YFSETQ. This CDR3 has 19 amino acids. The CDR3 region has the DNA TGCGCCAGCAGCTTGGAGTTATTTGGTCTTGGACTCGACACCGGGGAGCTGTTTTTT. It encodes CASSLELFGLGLDTGELFF. Together with reference TRBV5-1 and TRBJ2-2, the CDR3 gives the full variable domain: KAGVTQTPRYLIKTRGQQVTLSCSPISGHRSVSWYQQTPGQGLQFLFEYFSETQRNKGNFPGRFSGRQFSNSRSEMNVSTLELGDSALYLCASSLELFGLGLDTGELFFGEGSRLTVL.

In its sample, this clonotype was seen a few times. The chain links TRBV7-9 to TRBJ2-7; D call uncertain. From germline, CDR1 is SEHNR and CDR2 FQNEAQ (reference sequence). Trimming cost V 4 bases and J 0 bases, with 4 bases left between them. The CDR3 runs 12 residues. In DNA, the CDR3 is TGTGCCAGCAGCTACTCCTCCTACGAGCAGTACGTC. Translation gives CASSYSSYEQYV.

In its sample, this clonotype was seen many times. The chain couples TRBV6-2 or TRBV6-3 to TRBJ2-1; D is undetermined. The CDR3 extends over 15 amino acids. With 5 bases removed from V and 0 bases from J, the gap between germline ends came to 11 bases. Germline V gene sequence: CDR1 MNHEY, CDR2 SVGEGT. CDR3 DNA: TGTGCCAGCAGTCCAAGTATGAGCTCCTACAATGAGCAGTTCTTC. Protein product: CASSPSMSSYNEQFF.

This clonotype was observed a few times. This chain uses TRBV3-1 with TRBJ1-1; D remains unclear. Between the trimmed V and J ends, which lost 4 bases and 3 bases, there was a span of 12 bases. CDR1 and CDR2 (germline): LGHDT, YNNKEL (reference sequence). The CDR3 contains 14 residues. CDR3 DNA: TGTGCCAGCAGCCTCGGACGGGAACACACTGAAGCTTTCTTT. The encoded protein is CASSLGREHTEAFF. Filled out from reference TRBV3-1 and TRBJ1-1, the complete variable domain reads DTAVSQTPKYLVTQMGNDKSIKCEQNLGHDTMYWYKQDSKKFLKIMFSYNNKELIINETVPNRFSPKSPDKAHLNLHINSLELGDSAVYFCASSLGREHTEAFFGQGTRLTVV.

This clonotype was picked up a small number of times. The chain links TRBV29-1 to TRBJ2-2; D remains unclear. The germline CDR1 and CDR2 sequences are SQVTM and ANQGSEA. The CDR3 totals 13 residues. Trimming removed 4 bases from V and 2 bases from J, with 8 bases in between. CDR3 residues: CSVGRPNTGELFF. In DNA, the CDR3 is TGCAGCGTTGGTCGACCCAACACCGGGGAGCTGTTTTTT.